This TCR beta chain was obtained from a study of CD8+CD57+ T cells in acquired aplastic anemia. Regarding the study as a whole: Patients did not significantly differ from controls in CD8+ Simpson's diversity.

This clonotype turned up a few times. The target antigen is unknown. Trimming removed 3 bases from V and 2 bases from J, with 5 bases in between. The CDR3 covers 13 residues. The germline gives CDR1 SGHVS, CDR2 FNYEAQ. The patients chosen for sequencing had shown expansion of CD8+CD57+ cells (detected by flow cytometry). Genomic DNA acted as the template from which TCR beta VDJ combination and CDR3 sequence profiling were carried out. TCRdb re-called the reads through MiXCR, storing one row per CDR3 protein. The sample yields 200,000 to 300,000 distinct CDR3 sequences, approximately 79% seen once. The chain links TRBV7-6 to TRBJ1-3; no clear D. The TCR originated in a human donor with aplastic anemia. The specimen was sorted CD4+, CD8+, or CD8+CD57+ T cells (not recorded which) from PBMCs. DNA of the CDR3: TGTGCCAGCAGCTTGGGAGCTGGAAACACCATATATTTT. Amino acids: CASSLGAGNTIYF.